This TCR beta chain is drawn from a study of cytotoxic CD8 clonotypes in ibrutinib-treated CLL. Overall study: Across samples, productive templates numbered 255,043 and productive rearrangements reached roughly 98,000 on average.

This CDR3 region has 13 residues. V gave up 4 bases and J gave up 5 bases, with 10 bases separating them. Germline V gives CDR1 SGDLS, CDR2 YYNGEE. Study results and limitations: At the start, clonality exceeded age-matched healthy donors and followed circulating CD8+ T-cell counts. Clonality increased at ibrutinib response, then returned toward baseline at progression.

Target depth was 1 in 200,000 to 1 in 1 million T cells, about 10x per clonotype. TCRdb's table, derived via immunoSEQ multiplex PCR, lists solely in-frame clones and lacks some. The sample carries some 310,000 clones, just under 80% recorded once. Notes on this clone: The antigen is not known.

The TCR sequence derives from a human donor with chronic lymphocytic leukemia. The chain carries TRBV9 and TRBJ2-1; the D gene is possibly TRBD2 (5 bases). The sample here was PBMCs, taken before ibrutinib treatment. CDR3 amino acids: CASSIRGNNEQFF. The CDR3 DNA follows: TGTGCCAGCAGCATCCGGGGTAACAATGAGCAGTTCTTC.